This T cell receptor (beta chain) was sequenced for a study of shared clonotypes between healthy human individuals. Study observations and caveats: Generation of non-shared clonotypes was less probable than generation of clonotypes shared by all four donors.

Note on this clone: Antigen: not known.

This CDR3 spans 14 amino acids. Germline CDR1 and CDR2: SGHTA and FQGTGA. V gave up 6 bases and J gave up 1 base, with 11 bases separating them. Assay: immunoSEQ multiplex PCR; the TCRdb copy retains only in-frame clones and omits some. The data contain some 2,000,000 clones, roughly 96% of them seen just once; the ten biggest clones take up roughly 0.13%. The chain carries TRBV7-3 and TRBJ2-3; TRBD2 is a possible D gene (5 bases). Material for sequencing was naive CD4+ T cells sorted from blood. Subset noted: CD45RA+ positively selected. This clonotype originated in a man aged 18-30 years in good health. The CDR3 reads CASSLGGRTDTQYF. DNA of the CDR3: TGTGCCAGCAGTTTAGGCGGGCGCACAGATACGCAGTATTTT.